This is a list of T cell receptor beta chains from one sample in a study of CXCR3-negative and CXCR3-positive naive CD8 T cells. TCRdb re-called the 5' RACE reads; every CDR3 protein appears as one record, without DNA. This repertoire comprises 140,000 to 150,000 distinct CDR3 sequences; its ten largest clones make up about 0.28%. Sequences were obtained from naive CXCR3+ CD8+ T cells from blood. The source of these receptors is a human donor in good health. Some clones in this sample may be carry-over from other donors' samples. Both conserved end residues are part of each CDR3.

CDR3 protein	V gene	J gene
CASSQSSNSYEQYF	TRBV16	TRBJ2-7
CASSSGQGATLGTQYF	TRBV7-9	TRBJ2-5
CASSLASGQETQYF	TRBV5-6	TRBJ2-5
CSVAVDSNQPQHF	TRBV29-1	TRBJ1-5
CSSLTAEGLDEKLFF	TRBV29-1	TRBJ1-4
CSVRTDNTEAFF	TRBV29-1	TRBJ1-1
CASSWVGGEVSYEQYF	TRBV7-2	TRBJ2-7
CASSFSGGAYEQYF	TRBV12-3/TRBV12-4	TRBJ2-7
CASSLGQGSSYEQYF	TRBV7-9	TRBJ2-7
CASSLGGQGLGETQYF	TRBV7-3	TRBJ2-5
CASSPGDFHPTDTQYF	TRBV11-2	TRBJ2-3